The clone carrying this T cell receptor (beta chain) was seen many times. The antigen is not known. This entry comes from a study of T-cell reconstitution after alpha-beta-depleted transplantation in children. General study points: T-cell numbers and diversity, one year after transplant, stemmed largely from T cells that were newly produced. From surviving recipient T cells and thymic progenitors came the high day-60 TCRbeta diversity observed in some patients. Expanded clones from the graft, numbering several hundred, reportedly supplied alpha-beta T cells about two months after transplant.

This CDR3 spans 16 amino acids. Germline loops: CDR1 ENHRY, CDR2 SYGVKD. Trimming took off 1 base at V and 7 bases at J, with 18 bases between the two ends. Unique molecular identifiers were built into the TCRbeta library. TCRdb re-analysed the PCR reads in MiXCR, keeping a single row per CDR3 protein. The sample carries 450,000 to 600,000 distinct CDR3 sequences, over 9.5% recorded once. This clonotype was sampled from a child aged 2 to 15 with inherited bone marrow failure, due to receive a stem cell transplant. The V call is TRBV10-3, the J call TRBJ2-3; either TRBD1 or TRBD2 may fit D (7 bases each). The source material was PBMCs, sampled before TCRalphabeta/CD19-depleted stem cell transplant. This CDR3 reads CAISEYAGRGPYTQYF. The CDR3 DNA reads TGTGCCATCAGTGAGTACGCGGGGAGGGGGCCTTATACGCAGTATTTT.